Detailed here is one T cell receptor (beta chain). This receptor's antigen is unknown. No much larger clone exists at a distance of one base, and base qualities are not known. TCRbeta CDR3 regions were amplified from genomic DNA by means of the immunoSEQ Assay, a bias-controlled multiplex PCR. The original pipeline was this. The number of nucleated cells in each sample was estimated by amplification of reference gene primers within the assay. Sequence reads were collapsed and filtered to measure the absolute abundance of every unique TCRbeta CDR3 rearrangement. For each sample, productive Simpson clonality was calculated as the square root of Simpson's diversity index over productive rearrangements. TCRdb obtained this table from immuneACCESS and retained in-frame rearrangements with V and J assigned. These tables miss some clones; where compared with another copy, unresolved V genes account for less than half of the shortfall, and the remainder is unexplained. The V and J calls and the clone size are those of that table, but D and trimming were determined from the DNA. The sample has 290,000 or so clones on record, approximately 86% of them singletons. Less than 2.5% of the sample lies in the top ten.

The sample belongs to a study of blood T cell repertoires in COVID-19 (dated by TCRdb to about 2020). For the wider study: Samples from collaborators originated in the United States, Italy and Spain and spanned both the acute and convalescent phases of COVID-19. The dataset comprised deeply sampled blood TCRbeta repertoires from subjects exposed to, actively infected with, or recovered from COVID-19. The samples were drawn from the first 160 participants of the ongoing ImmuneRACE study and from some 1,300 subjects provided by 6 global collaborators. Where available, HLA class I and class II types were taken from metadata supplied by the sample provider and were not determined by assay-based typing. A freely available public database, intended as a resource for researchers studying the immune response to SARS-CoV-2, is where the repertoires were released. The material from the prospective study consisted of cDNA or gDNA derived from T cells, B-cell-depleted T cells, or PBMCs. Sample metadata almost always included a de-identified subject ID, COVID-19 status, age in years and sex.

Whole blood was collected in K2EDTA tubes by collaborating institutions according to the institutions' own protocols. For TCRbeta analysis, collaborator samples were shipped as frozen whole blood, as isolated PBMCs, or as DNA extracted from either sample type. V lost 1 base and J lost 0 bases; the stretch between them is 11 bases long. CDR1 and CDR2 are read off the germline V gene as SGDLS and YYNGEE. The CDR3 numbers 16 residues from cysteine through phenylalanine. The DNA shown is the 48-base CDR3, in frame from base 1. Broader findings and caveats from the paper: Clinical and demographic metadata were provided uncurated, with the amount varying by source and participant.

This chain is built from TRBV9 and TRBJ1-3; the D gene assignment is ambiguous. This sequence was found in a man between 18 and 29 years old with active or convalescent COVID-19. The sample consisted of peripheral blood. In nucleotide form, the sequence is TGTGCCAGCAGCGTACGTGCCGGTTCCTCTGGAAACACCATATATTTT. It encodes CASSVRAGSSGNTIYF.